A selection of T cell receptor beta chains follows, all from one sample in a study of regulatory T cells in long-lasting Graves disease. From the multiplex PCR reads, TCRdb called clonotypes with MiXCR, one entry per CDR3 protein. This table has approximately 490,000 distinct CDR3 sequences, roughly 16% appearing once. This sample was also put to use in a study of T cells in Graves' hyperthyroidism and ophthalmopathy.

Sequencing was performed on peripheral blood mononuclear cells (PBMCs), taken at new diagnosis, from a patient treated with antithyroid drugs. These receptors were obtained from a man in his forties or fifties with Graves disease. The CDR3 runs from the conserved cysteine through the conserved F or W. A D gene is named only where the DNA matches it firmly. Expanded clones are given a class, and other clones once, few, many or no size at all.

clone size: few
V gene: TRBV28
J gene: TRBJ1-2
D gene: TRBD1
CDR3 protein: CASSPSTGLITF
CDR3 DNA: TGTGCCAGCAGTCCCTCGACAGGGCTCATCACCTTC

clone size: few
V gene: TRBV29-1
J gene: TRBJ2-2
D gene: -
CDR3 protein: CSVEGGVGELFF
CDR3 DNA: TGCAGCGTTGAGGGGGGAGTCGGGGAGCTGTTTTTT

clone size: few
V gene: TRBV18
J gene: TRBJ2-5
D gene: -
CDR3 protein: CASSPPIGGETQYF
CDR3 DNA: TGTGCCAGCTCACCACCTATTGGGGGAGAGACCCAGTACTTC

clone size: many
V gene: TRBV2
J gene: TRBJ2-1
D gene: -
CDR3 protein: CASKDFYNEQFF
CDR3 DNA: TGTGCCAGCAAAGATTTCTACAATGAGCAGTTCTTC

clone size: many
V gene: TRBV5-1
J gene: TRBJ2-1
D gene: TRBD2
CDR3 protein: CASSPSGHYNEQFF
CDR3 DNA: TGCGCCAGCAGCCCTAGCGGGCACTACAATGAGCAGTTCTTC

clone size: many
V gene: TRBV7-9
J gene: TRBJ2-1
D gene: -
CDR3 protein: CASSLVLAETNEQFF
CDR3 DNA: TGTGCCAGCAGCTTAGTATTAGCGGAGACCAATGAGCAGTTCTTC

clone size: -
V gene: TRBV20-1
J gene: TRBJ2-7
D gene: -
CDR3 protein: CSAHPMGLNEQYF
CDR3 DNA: TGCAGTGCCCACCCAATGGGACTGAACGAGCAGTACTTC

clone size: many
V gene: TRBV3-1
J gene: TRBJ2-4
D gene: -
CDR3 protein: CASSQRTVKNIQYF
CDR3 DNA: TGTGCCAGCAGCCAACGTACAGTCAAAAACATTCAGTACTTC

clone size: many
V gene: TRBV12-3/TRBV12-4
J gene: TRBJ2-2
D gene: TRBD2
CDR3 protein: CASSFEVGGTGELFF
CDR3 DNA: TGTGCCAGCAGTTTTGAGGTGGGGGGGACCGGGGAGCTGTTTTTT

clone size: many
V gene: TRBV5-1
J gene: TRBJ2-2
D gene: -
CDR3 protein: CASRLTLNTGELFF
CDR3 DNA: TGCGCCAGCAGATTGACACTGAACACCGGGGAGCTGTTTTTT

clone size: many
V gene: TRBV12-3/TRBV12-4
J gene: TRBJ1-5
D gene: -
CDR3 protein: CASSLAFKPQHF
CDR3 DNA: TGTGCCAGCAGTTTAGCCTTCAAGCCCCAGCATTTT

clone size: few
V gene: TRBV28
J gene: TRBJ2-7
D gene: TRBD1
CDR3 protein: CASIQGRNYEQYF
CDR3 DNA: TGTGCCAGCATACAGGGGAGAAACTACGAGCAGTACTTC

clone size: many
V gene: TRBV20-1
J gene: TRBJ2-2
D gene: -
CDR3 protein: CSVRENTGELFF
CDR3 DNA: TGCAGTGTTAGGGAAAACACCGGGGAGCTGTTTTTT

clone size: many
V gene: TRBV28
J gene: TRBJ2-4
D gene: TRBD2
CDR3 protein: CASSSAGRTDRGNAKNIQYF
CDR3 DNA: TGTGCCAGCAGTTCAGCGGGACGTACCGACCGTGGCAACGCCAAAAACATTCAGTACTTC

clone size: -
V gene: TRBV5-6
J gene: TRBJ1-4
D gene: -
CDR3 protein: CASSLRGRGEKLFF
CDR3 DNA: TGTGCCAGCAGCTTGCGGGGACGAGGGGAAAAACTGTTTTTT

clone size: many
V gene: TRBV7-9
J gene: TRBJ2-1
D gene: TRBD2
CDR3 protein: CASSLGAGDSNEQFF
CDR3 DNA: TGTGCCAGCAGCTTAGGAGCGGGAGATTCCAATGAGCAGTTCTTC

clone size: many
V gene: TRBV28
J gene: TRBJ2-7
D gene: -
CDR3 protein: CASRPTGRYEQYF
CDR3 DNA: TGTGCCAGCAGACCGACAGGGAGGTACGAGCAGTACTTC

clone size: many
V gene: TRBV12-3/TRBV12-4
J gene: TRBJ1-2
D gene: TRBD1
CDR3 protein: CASRRQGAEGYTF
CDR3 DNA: TGTGCCAGCAGGAGACAGGGGGCGGAGGGCTACACCTTC

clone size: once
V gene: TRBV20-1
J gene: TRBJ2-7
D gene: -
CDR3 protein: CSARDGPFGGEQYF
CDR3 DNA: TGCAGTGCTAGAGATGGACCCTTTGGGGGCGAGCAGTACTTC

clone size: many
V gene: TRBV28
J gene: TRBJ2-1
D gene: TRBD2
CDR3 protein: CASRSSLAGINEQFF
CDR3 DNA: TGTGCCAGCAGATCTTCCCTAGCGGGAATCAATGAGCAGTTCTTC

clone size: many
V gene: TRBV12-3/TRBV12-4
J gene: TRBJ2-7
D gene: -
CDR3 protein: CASSPAISYEQYF
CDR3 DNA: TGTGCCAGCAGTCCGGCCATATCCTACGAGCAGTACTTC

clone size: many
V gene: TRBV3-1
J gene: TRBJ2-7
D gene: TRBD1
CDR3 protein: CASSAGTGHYEQYF
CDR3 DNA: TGTGCCAGCAGCGCCGGGACAGGGCACTACGAGCAGTACTTC

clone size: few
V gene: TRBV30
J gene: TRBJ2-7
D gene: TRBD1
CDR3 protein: CAWSANRGLEQYF
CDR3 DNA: TGTGCCTGGAGTGCCAACAGGGGGCTCGAGCAGTACTTC

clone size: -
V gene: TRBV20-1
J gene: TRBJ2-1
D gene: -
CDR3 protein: CSPERRRAYNEQFF
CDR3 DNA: TGCAGTCCCGAAAGGCGGAGGGCTTACAATGAGCAGTTCTTC

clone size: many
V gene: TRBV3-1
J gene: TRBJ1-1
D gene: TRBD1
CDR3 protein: CASSQEMTGTRRTEAFF
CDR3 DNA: TGTGCCAGCAGCCAAGAAATGACAGGGACCCGAAGGACTGAAGCTTTCTTT

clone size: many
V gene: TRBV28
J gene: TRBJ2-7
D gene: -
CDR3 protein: CASSLWGDEQYF
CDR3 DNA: TGTGCCAGCAGTTTGTGGGGAGACGAGCAGTACTTC

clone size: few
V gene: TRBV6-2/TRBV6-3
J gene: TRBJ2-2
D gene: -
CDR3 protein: CASSGTIVVPGELFF
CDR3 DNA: TGTGCCAGCAGTGGGACCATTGTGGTTCCCGGGGAGCTGTTTTTT

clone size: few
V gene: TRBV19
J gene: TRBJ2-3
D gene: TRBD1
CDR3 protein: CASTPGQARTDTQYF
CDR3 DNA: TGTGCCAGTACCCCGGGACAGGCTCGAACAGATACGCAGTATTTT

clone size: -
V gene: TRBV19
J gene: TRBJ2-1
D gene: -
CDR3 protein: CASTIPGRDGSEQFF
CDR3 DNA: TGTGCCAGTACCATACCGGGACGGGATGGGAGCGAGCAGTTCTTC

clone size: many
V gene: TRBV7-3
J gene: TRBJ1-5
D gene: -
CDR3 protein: CASSLYGGQPQHF
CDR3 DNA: TGTGCCAGCAGCTTATATGGAGGTCAGCCCCAGCATTTT

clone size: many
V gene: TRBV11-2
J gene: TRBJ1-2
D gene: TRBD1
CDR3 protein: CASSPGDRATGYGYTF
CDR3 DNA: TGTGCCAGCAGCCCGGGGGACAGGGCGACAGGCTATGGCTACACCTTC

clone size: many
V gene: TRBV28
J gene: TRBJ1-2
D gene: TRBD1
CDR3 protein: CASSPLAGQGFTVSNYGYTF
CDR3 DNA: TGTGCCAGCAGCCCTCTCGCGGGACAGGGGTTTACTGTCTCTAACTATGGCTACACCTTC

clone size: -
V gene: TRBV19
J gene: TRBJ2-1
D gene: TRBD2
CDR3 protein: CASSIQREGNEQFF
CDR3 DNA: TGTGCCAGTAGTATTCAGCGGGAGGGCAATGAGCAGTTCTTC

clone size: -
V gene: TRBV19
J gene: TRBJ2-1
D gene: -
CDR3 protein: CASSIGMEYNEQFF
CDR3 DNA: TGTGCCAGTAGTATTGGGATGGAGTACAATGAGCAGTTCTTC

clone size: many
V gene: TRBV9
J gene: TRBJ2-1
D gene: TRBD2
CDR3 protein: CASSVGLAGGRDEQFF
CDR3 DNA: TGTGCCAGCAGCGTAGGACTAGCGGGAGGGAGGGATGAGCAGTTCTTC

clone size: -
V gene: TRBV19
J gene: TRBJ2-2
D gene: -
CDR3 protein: CASSINGRGGELFF
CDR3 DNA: TGTGCCAGTAGTATTAACGGGAGAGGCGGGGAGCTGTTTTTT

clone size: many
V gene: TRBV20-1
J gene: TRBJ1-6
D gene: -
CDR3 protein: CSAREPLRIDSPLHF
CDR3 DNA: TGCAGTGCTAGAGAGCCACTGCGCATCGATTCACCCCTCCACTTT

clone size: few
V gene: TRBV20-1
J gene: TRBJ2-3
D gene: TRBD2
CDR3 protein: CSASGTSGRGGDTQYF
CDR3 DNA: TGCAGTGCCTCAGGGACTAGCGGGAGAGGAGGAGATACGCAGTATTTT

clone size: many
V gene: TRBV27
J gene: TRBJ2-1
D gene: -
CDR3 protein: CASILNRGGNEQFF
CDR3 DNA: TGTGCCAGCATCCTTAACAGGGGAGGCAATGAGCAGTTCTTC

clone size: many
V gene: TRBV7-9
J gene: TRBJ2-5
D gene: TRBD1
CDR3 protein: CASSRRQGGQETQYF
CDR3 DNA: TGTGCCAGCAGCCGAAGACAGGGGGGGCAAGAGACCCAGTACTTC

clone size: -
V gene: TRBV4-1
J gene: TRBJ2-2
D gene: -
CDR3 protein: CASSQGGRVRTGELFF
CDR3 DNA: TGCGCCAGCAGCCAGGGGGGGCGGGTACGAACCGGGGAGCTGTTTTTT

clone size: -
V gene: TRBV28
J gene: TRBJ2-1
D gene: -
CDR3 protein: CASSPRRAPYNEQFF
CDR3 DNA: TGTGCCAGCAGTCCCCGCAGGGCGCCCTACAATGAGCAGTTCTTC

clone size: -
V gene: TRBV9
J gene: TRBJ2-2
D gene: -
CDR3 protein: CASRAYTGELFF
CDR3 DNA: TGTGCCAGCAGGGCCTACACCGGGGAGCTGTTTTTT

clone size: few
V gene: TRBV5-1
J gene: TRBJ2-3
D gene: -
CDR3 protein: CASRETGFDTDTQYF
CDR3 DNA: TGCGCCAGCAGGGAAACAGGGTTTGACACAGATACGCAGTATTTT

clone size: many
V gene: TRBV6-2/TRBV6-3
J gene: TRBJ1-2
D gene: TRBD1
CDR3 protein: CASSETGPLLAGYTF
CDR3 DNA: TGTGCCAGCAGTGAGACAGGGCCCCTATTAGCTGGCTACACCTTC

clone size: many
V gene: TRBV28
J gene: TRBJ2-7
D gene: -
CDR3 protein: CASSRLSGKTAYEQYF
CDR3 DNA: TGTGCCAGCAGCCGCCTGAGTGGGAAAACAGCCTACGAGCAGTACTTC